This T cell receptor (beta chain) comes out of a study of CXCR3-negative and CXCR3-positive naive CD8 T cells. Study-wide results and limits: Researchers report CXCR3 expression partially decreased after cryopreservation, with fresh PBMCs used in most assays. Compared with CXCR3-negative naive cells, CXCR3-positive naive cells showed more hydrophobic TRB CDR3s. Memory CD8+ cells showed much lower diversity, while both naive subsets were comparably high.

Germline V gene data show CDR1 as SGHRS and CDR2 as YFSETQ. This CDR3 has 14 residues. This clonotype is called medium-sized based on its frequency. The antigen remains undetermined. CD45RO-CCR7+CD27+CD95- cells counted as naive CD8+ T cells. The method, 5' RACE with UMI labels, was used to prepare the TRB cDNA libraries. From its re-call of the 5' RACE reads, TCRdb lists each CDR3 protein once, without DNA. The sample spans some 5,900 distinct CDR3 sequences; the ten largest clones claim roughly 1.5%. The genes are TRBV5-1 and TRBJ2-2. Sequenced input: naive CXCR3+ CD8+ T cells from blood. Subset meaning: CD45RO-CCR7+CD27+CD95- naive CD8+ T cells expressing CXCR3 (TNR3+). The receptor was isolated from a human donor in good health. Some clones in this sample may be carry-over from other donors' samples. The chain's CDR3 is CASTVYGVAGELFF.